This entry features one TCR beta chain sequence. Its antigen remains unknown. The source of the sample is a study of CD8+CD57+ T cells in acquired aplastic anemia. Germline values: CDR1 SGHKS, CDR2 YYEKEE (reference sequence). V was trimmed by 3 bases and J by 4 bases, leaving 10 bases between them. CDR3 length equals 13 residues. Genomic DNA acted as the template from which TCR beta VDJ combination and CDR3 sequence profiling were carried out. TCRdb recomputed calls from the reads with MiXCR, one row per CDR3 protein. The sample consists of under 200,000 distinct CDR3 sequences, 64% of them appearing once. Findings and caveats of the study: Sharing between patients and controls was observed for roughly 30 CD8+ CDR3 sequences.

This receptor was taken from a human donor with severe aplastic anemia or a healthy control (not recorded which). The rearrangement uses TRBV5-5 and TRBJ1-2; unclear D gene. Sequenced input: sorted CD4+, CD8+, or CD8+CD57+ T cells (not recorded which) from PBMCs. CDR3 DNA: TGTGCCAGCAGCTCCGGTCGCAGCTATGGCTACACCTTC. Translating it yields CASSSGRSYGYTF.